This passage covers 13 T cell receptor beta chains from one sample sequenced in a study of human CD4 T cells and Enterobacteriaceae. Proliferating activated T cells were sorted by FACS as CFSE-low CD25+ ICOS+ after roughly 6-7 days. Sorted memory CD4+ T cells were CFSE-labeled and cultured 2:1 with irradiated antigen-pulsed autologous monocytes. All CD4+ cells other than CD45RA+CCR7+CD95- naive cells were sorted as memory, over 95% pure. Only in-frame clones appear in the TCRdb table, and some are missing; sequencing was by immunoSEQ multiplex PCR. The data hold approximately 700 clones, with roughly 35% observed a single time. The sample taken for sequencing was bacteria-reactive CD4+ T cells grown in culture. As to subset: CFSE-low proliferating memory CD4 T cells sorted after in vitro stimulation with a heat-inactivated bacterium or M. tuberculosis lysate. The receptors here all came from a human donor in good health.

In this sample, this clone is medium-sized (0.01 to 0.1%). The V gene is TRBV7-8, the J gene TRBJ1-2, with D possibly TRBD1 on 5 matching bases. The germline CDR1 and CDR2 sequences are SGHVS and FQNEAQ. The CDR3 sequence is 14 residues long. Trimming took 5 bases from V and 4 from J, leaving 14 bases between them. CDR3 DNA sequence: TGTGCCAGCAGCCCATCCAGGGTCTCCTATGGCTACACCTTC. It encodes CASSPSRVSYGYTF. Full variable domain (rest looked up from reference TRBV7-8 and TRBJ1-2): GAGVSQSPRYKVAKRGQDVALRCDPISGHVSLFWYQQALGQGPEFLTYFQNEAQLDKSGLPSDRFFAERPEGSVSTLKIQRTQQEDSAVYLCASSPSRVSYGYTFGSGTRLTVV.

The V call is TRBV10-2, the J call TRBJ1-4, with 7 bases lining up with TRBD1. Germline assignment: CDR1 WSHSY and CDR2 SAAADI. The CDR3 covers 16 residues. V gave up 5 bases and J gave up 0 bases; unmatched junction bases: 6. For the CDR3, the DNA is TGCGCCAGCAGTCGCGGACAGGATGCAACTAATGAAAAACTGTTTTTT. Its protein is CASSRGQDATNEKLFF.

The chain combines TRBV4-2 with TRBJ2-7, with 12 bases that match TRBD2. V lost 5 bases and J lost 6; bases outside the gene matches: 17. There are 18 residues in the CDR3. Germline CDR1 is LGHNA and CDR2 is YNFKEQ. As DNA, the CDR3 is TGTGCCAGCAGCTTTCCTAGCGGGAGGGCCACCCCTCGTGTCGAGCAGTACTTC. Encoded protein: CASSFPSGRATPRVEQYF.

By share, this clone ranks as large. The chain is built from TRBV9 and TRBJ1-2, with 9 bases that match TRBD1. The CDR3 loop spans 15 amino acids. V gave up 4 bases and J gave up 4 bases; unmatched junction bases: 8. Germline CDR1 SGDLS, CDR2 YYNGEE. Here the CDR3 DNA reads TGTGCCAGCAGCCCGGGGGACAGGGTGACCTATGGCTACACCTTC. Residues: CASSPGDRVTYGYTF.

Only a few counts were recorded for this clone. The CDR3 region has the DNA TGTGCCAGCAGCTTGAAGGCGGGAGGGTTGAATGAGCAGTTCTTC. It specifies CASSLKAGGLNEQFF. The chain combines TRBV5-4 with TRBJ2-1; 9 nucleotides match TRBD2. The J segment lost 7 bases and the V segment lost 1 base, leaving 6 bases of the junction unmatched. This CDR3 contains 15 residues. The V gene's germline CDR1 is SGHNT and CDR2 YYREEE (reference sequence).

The chain recombines TRBV4-2 with TRBJ2-7, with 9 bases aligning to TRBD2. Trimming removed 5 bases from V and 0 bases from J; junction bases left unmatched: 5. Looked up from germline, CDR1 is LGHNA and CDR2 is YNFKEQ. The CDR3 runs to 15 residues. The CDR3 loop is CASSSSSGTSYEQYF. As DNA, the CDR3 is TGTGCCAGCAGCTCCTCTAGCGGGACCTCCTACGAGCAGTACTTC.

The DNA of the CDR3 is TGTGCCAGCAGCTTAAAAACTATCGTTACTCGTTCGAAGAGACCCCAGTACTTC. Translation: CASSLKTIVTRSKRPQYF. The V call is TRBV5-6, the J call TRBJ2-5; D gene uncertain. Germline V gene lookup returns CDR1 SGHDT and CDR2 YYEEEE. V was cut by 2 bases and J by 9 bases, with 29 bases left in between. The CDR3 is 18 residues long.

The chain employs TRBV5-4 and TRBJ2-1, with 14 bases lining up with TRBD2. This CDR3 is 17 amino acids long. Germline V lookup: CDR1 SGHNT, CDR2 YYREEE (reference sequence). The V and J ends lost 4 bases and 5 bases, in that order; junction bases with no gene match: 8. This chain's CDR3 is CASSQVGGLAGDNEQFF. CDR3 DNA sequence: TGTGCCAGCAGCCAAGTGGGGGGACTAGCGGGAGACAATGAGCAGTTCTTC.

The chain joins TRBV9 to TRBJ1-5, with 11 bases fitting TRBD1. Per germline, CDR1 SGDLS and CDR2 YYNGEE. This CDR3 is built from 19 residues. The J segment lost 2 bases and the V segment lost 4 bases, leaving 14 bases of the junction unmatched. The CDR3 bases are TGTGCCAGCAGCTCGCCGAGGACAGGGGGCGGCGGCCGCAATCAGCCCCAGCATTTT. Translating it yields CASSSPRTGGGGRNQPQHF. The full variable domain, its missing parts supplied by reference TRBV9 and TRBJ1-5, is DSGVTQTPKHLITATGQRVTLRCSPRSGDLSVYWYQQSLDQGLQFLIQYYNGEERAKGNILERFSAQQFPDLHSELNLSSLELGDSALYFCASSSPRTGGGGRNQPQHFGDGTRLSIL.

This clone has only a few counts. The chain couples TRBV7-2 to TRBJ2-1, with a tentative D call TRBD2 (6 bases). The germline V gene encodes CDR1 SGHTA and CDR2 FQGNSA. This CDR3 comprises 15 residues. Trimming removed 3 bases at V and 6 bases at J, with 15 bases between. The CDR3 protein is CASSLGGSRSNEQFF. Written as DNA, the CDR3 is TGTGCCAGCAGCTTGGGGGGAAGTAGAAGCAATGAGCAGTTCTTC.

This rearrangement joins TRBV7-2 to TRBJ1-2, with 7 bases aligning to TRBD1. Unmatched junction bases numbered 6, after V lost 2 bases and J lost 6 bases. The CDR3 extends over 14 amino acids. Per the germline V gene, CDR1 is SGHTA and CDR2 is FQGNSA. The CDR3 protein is CASSLQGGGHGYTF. The CDR3 nucleotides read TGTGCCAGCAGCTTACAAGGAGGGGGCCATGGCTACACCTTC.

The chain links TRBV7-9 to TRBJ2-1; no clear D gene. The length of the CDR3 is 13 residues. Per germline, CDR1 SEHNR and CDR2 FQNEAQ (reference sequence). V was trimmed by 3 bases and J by 5 bases, leaving 8 bases between them. The CDR3 reads CASSLSQDNEQFF. CDR3 sequence (DNA): TGTGCCAGCAGCTTGAGTCAGGACAATGAGCAGTTCTTC.

The chain uses TRBV18 and TRBJ1-1; 9 positions agree with TRBD1. With V trimmed by 3 bases and J by 4 bases, 6 bases remained unmatched. Germline assignment: CDR1 KGHSH and CDR2 LQKENI. The CDR3 contains 15 residues. The CDR3: CASSPNRDRVTEAFF. Written as DNA, the CDR3 is TGTGCCAGCTCACCGAATCGGGACAGGGTCACTGAAGCTTTCTTT.